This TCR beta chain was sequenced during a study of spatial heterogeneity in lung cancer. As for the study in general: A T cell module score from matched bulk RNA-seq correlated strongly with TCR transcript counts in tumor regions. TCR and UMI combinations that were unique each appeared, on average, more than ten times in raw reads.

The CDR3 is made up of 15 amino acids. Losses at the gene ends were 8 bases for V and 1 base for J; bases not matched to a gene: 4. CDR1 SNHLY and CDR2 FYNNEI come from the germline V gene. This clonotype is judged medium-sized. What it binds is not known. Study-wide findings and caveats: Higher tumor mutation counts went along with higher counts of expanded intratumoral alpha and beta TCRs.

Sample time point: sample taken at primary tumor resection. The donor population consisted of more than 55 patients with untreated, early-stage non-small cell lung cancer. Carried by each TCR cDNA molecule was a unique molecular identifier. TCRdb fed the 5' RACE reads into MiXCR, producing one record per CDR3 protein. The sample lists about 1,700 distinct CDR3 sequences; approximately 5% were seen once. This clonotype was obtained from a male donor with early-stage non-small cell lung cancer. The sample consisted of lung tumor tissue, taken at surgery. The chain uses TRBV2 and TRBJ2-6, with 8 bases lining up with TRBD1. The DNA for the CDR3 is TGTGCCAGCGGGGACAGGATATCTGGGGCCAACGTCCTGACTTTC. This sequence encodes CASGDRISGANVLTF.